Described below is a single T cell receptor beta chain sequence and its context. The antigen is unknown. This sample is part of a study of CD8+ T cells in alopecia areata. General study points: Normal skin's resident alphabeta T cells are also sequenced in scalp samples.

Following extraction, RNA underwent reverse transcription to cDNA, which served as the sequencing template. Measured with immunoSEQ multiplex PCR; TCRdb has only the in-frame clones, and not every one. This sample has about 200,000 clones, with around 50% found just once. The CDR3 has 14 residues. V dropped 6 bases and J dropped 2 bases, with 11 bases sitting between them. PBMCs yielded sorted CD4+ and CD8+ T cells. The clonotype originates from a human donor in good health. The sequenced sample consisted of CD8+ T cells sorted from blood. V and J are TRBV23-1 and TRBJ1-5, with TRBD1 as a possible D gene (5 bases). TRBV23-1 is an ORF for which the function is uncertain. The CDR3 nucleotides are TGCGCCAGCAGACCGCAGGGTTGCAATCAGCCCCAGCATTTT. Translated, it gives CASRPQGCNQPQHF.